This T cell receptor beta chain was retrieved from a study of low-dose radiotherapy and immunotherapy resistance in tumors (dated by TCRdb to the early 2020s). In the study overall: Cohort 1 received 0.5 Gy per fraction every 2 weeks, with a prescribed total PTV dose of 6.5 Gy. In Cohort 2, 1 Gy per fraction was delivered every two weeks, for a total of 13 Gy over 26 weeks. Patients were given nivolumab as a 240 mg flat dose every two weeks and ipilimumab at 1 mg/kg every six weeks, with both drugs delivered intravenously. Every two weeks, patients got intravenous cyclophosphamide at 200 mg/m2, given one day ahead of each radiation and immunotherapy administration. Starting on cycle 1 day 1, patients took 300 mg of aspirin by mouth once a day for four cycles. No randomization into treatment groups was done for the people taking part in the trial. The translational analysis covered eight patients: three from the first dose cohort and the first five from the second dose cohort.

This clonotype was observed many times. The antigen it recognizes is unknown. It has no much larger one-base neighbor in the sample; base qualities were not kept. Trimming takes 4 bases from V and 1 base from J, and the germline ends sit 16 bases apart. Measured from the cysteine to the phenylalanine, the CDR3 is 16 residues long. The entry retains the CDR3 DNA only, 48 bases that are in frame from base 1. Sequences SGDLS (CDR1) and YYNGEE (CDR2) are obtained from the germline V gene. This sample's time point label indicates: before trial treatment. Donors were enrolled in RACIN, a single-arm phase I dose-escalation trial combining nivolumab, ipilimumab, aspirin, low-dose cyclophosphamide and low-dose radiotherapy. To be eligible, a patient needed to have an advanced solid tumor that was TIL-negative. Reads for this sample came from an Illumina HiSeq 2500. First-strand cDNA was synthesized using Superscript III and a set of TRAV- and TRBV-specific primers, so that both TCRalpha and TCRbeta chains were covered. TCRs were amplified with Phusion for approximately 20 PCR cycles using a constant-region primer together with the adapter attached to the V primers. The MessageAmp II aRNA Amplification Kit was used to amplify the isolated mRNA, with in vitro transcription run for 15 to 20 hours at 37 degrees C. mRNA for TCR sequencing was isolated with the Dynabeads mRNA DIRECT Purification Kit. Indexed Illumina adapters were added in a second Phusion PCR of 25 cycles, after which AMPure XP beads were used to purify the products. For the original study's pipeline: Using custom Perl scripts, TCR sequences that encoded the same protein were pooled, out-of-frame sequences were dropped, and the abundance of each clonotype was calculated. TCR sequences supported by only a single read were excluded from analysis. The metrics used to describe the repertoires included Shannon entropy, Gini index, clonality, richness, and the frequency of TCRs shared between repertoires. The public reads were reanalyzed by TCRdb: fastp trimming at Q25, MiXCR alignment, in-frame beta chains only. Merged by CDR3 protein, the rows form single entries marked with the most common genes and DNA. What appears here as the V and J calls and clone size reflects TCRdb's work, not the paper's. In all, the sample holds around 68,000 distinct CDR3 sequences, and about 30% of those were seen once. The top ten clonotypes cover 5.5% to 8.5% of the sample.

This material consisted of PBMCs, taken before treatment. The V and J segments used are TRBV9 and TRBJ2-3, with no confidently assigned D gene. The origin of this receptor is a male donor with rectosigmoid adenocarcinoma. The base sequence is TGTGCCAGCAGCCCCCGTGGCAGTACACGCACAGATACGCAGTATTTT. Translation gives CASSPRGSTRTDTQYF.